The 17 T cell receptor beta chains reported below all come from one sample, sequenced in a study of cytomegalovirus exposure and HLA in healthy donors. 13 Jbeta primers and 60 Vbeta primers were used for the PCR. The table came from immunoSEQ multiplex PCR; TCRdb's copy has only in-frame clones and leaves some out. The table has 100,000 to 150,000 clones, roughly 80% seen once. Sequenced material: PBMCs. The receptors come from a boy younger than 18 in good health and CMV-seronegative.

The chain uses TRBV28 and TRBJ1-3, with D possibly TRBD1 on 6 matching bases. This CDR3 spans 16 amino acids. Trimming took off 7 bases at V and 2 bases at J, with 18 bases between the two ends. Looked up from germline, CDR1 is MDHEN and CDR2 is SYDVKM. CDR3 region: CASNAKWGLAGNTIYF. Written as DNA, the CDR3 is TGTGCCAGCAACGCCAAATGGGGGCTCGCTGGAAACACCATATATTTT.

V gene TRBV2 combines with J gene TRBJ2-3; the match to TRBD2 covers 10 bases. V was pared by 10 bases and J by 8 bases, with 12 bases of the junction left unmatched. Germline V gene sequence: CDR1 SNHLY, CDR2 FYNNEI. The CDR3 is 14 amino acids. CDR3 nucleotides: TGTGCCACCACAAAGGGGCTAGCGGGAGTTACGCAGTATTTT. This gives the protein CATTKGLAGVTQYF.

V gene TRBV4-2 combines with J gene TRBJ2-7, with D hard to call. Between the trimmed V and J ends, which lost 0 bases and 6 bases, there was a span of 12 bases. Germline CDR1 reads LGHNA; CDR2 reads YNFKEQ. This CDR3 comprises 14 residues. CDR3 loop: CASSQDEVSGEQYF. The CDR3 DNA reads TGTGCCAGCAGCCAAGATGAAGTGTCGGGCGAGCAGTACTTC.

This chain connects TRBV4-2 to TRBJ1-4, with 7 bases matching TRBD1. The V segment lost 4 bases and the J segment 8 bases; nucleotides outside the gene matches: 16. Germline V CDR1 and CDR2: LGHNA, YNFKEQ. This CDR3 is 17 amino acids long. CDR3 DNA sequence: TGTGCCAGCAGCCCCTGGGGGTATCAGGGGGTAAAGGAAAAACTGTTTTTT. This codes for CASSPWGYQGVKEKLFF.

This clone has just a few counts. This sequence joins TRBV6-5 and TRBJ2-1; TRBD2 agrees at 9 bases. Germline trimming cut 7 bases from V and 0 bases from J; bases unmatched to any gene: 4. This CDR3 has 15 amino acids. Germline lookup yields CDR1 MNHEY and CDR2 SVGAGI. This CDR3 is CASTSGASSYNEQFF. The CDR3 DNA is TGTGCCAGCACTAGCGGGGCCAGCTCCTACAATGAGCAGTTCTTC.

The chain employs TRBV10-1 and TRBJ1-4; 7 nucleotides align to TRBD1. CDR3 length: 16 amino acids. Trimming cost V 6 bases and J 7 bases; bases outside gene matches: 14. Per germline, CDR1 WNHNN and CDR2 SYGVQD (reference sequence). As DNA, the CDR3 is TGCGCCAGCAGGGAGACAGGGTTAGGCTGTGGTGAAAAACTGTTTTTT. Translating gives CASRETGLGCGEKLFF.

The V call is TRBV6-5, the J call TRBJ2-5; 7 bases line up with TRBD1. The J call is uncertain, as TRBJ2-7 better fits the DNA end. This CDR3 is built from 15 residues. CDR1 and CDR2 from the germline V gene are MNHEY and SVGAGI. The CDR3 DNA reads TGTGCCAGCAGTTCCTTCGTGACAGGGTTAAACGAGCAGTACTTC. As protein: CASSSFVTGLNEQYF.

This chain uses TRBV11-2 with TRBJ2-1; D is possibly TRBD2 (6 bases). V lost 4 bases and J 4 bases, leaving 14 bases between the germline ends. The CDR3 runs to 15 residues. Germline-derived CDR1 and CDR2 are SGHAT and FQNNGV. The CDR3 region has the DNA TGTGCCAGCAGCTCACAAAGCGGGCGTTACAATGAGCAGTTCTTC. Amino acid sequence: CASSSQSGRYNEQFF.

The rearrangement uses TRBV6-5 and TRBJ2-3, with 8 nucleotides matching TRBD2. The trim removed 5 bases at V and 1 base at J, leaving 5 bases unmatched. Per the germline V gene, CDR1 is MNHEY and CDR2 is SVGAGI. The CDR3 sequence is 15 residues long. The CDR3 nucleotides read TGTGCCAGCAGTATCGGGGGGGGAGGCACAGATACGCAGTATTTT. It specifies CASSIGGGGTDTQYF.

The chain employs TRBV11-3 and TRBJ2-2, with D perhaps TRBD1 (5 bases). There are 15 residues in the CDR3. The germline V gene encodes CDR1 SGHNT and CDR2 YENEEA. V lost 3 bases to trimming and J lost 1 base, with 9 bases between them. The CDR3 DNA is TGTGCCAGCAGCTTCGTCGGACAGAACACCGGGGAGCTGTTTTTT. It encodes CASSFVGQNTGELFF.

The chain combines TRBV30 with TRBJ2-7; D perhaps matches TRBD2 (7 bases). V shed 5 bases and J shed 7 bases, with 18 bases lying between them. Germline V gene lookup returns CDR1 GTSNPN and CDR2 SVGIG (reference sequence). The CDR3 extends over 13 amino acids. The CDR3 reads CAWLTAGAREQYF. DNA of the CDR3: TGTGCCTGGCTAACCGCGGGGGCGCGGGAGCAGTACTTC.

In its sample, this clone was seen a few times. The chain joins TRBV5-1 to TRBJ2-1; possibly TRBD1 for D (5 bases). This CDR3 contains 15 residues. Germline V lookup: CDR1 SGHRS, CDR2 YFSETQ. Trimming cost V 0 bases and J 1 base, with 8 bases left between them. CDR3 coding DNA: TGCGCCAGCAGCTTGGCCAGGGCATCCTACAATGAGCAGTTCTTC. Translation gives CASSLARASYNEQFF.

Here the CDR3 reads CASSVGLAQETQYF. CDR3 coding DNA: TGTGCCAGCAGTGTTGGACTAGCCCAAGAGACCCAGTACTTC. The chain employs TRBV6-1 and TRBJ2-5, with 8 bases that match TRBD2. Germline V lookup: CDR1 MNHNS, CDR2 SASEGT. The CDR3 totals 14 residues. The trim removed 4 bases at V and 1 base at J, leaving 2 bases unmatched.

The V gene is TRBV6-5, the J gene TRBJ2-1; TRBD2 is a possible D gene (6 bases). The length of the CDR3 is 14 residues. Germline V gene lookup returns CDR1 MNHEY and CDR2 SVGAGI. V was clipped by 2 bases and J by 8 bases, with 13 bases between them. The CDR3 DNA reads TGTGCCAGCAGTTACCTGACTAGTCGGGATGAGCAGTTCTTC. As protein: CASSYLTSRDEQFF.

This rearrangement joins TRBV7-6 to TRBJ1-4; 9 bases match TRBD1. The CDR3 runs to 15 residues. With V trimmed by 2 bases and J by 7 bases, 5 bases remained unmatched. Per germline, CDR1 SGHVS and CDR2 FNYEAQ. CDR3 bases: TGTGCCAGCAGCTTAACGGGGACAGGGTTTGAAAAACTGTTTTTT. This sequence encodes CASSLTGTGFEKLFF.

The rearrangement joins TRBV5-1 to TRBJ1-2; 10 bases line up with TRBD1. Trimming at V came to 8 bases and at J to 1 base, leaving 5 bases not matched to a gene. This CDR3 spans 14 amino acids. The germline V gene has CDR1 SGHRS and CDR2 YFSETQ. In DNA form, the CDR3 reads TGCGCCAGTCGGGGACAGGGGAGTAACTATGGCTACACCTTC. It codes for CASRGQGSNYGYTF.

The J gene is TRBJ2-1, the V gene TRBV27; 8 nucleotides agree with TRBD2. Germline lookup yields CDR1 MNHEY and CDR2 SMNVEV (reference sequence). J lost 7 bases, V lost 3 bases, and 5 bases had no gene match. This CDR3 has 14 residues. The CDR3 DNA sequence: TGTGCCAGCAGTTTCCCGGGCGGGGGGAATGAGCAGTTCTTC. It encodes CASSFPGGGNEQFF.